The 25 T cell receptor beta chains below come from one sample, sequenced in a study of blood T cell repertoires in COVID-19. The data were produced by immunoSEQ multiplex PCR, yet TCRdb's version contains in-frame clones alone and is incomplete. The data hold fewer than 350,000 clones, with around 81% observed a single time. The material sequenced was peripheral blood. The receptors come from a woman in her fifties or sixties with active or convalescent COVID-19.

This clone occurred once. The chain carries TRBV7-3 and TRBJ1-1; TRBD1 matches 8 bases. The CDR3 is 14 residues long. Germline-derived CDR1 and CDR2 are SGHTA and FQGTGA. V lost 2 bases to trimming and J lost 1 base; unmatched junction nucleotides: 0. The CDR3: CASSLGTGNTEAFF. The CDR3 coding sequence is TGTGCCAGCAGCTTAGGGACAGGGAACACTGAAGCTTTCTTT.

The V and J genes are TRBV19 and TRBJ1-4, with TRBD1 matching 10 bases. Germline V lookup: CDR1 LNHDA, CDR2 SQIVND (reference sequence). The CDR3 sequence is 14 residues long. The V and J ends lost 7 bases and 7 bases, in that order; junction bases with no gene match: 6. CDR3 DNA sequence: TGTGCCAGTACCTCCCGACAGGGGGCTGAAAAACTGTTTTTT. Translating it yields CASTSRQGAEKLFF.

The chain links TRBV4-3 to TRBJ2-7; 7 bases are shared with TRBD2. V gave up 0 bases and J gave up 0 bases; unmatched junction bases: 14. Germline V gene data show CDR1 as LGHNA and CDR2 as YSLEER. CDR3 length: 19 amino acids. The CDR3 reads CASSQEWSGVFSSSYEQYF. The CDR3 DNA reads TGCGCCAGCAGCCAAGAGTGGAGCGGGGTCTTCTCGAGCTCCTACGAGCAGTACTTC.

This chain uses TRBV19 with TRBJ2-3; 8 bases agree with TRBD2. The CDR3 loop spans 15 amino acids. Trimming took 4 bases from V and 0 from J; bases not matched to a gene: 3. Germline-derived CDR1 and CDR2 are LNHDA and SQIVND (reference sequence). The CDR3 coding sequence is TGTGCCAGTAGTACTAGCGGGCCCAGCACAGATACGCAGTATTTT. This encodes CASSTSGPSTDTQYF.

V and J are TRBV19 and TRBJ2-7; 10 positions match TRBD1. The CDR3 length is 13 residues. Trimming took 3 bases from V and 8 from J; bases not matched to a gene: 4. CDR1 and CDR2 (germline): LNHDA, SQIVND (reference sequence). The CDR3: CASSMGTGVKQYF. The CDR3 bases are TGTGCCAGTAGTATGGGGACAGGGGTGAAGCAGTACTTC.

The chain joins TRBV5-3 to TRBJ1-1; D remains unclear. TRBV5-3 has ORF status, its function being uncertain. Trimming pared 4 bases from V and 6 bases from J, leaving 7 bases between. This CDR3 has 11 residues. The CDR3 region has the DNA TGTGCCAGAAGCCTGCGGCCTGAAGCTTTCTTT. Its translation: CARSLRPEAFF.

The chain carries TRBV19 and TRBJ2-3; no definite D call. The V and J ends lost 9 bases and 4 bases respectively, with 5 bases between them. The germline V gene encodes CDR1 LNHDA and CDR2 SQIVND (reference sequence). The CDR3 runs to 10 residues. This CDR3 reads CARRADTQYF. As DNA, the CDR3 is TGTGCCAGACGGGCAGATACGCAGTATTTT. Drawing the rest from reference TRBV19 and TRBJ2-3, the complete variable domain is DGGITQSPKYLFRKEGQNVTLSCEQNLNHDAMYWYRQDPGQGLRLIYYSQIVNDFQKGDIAEGYSVSREKKESFPLTVTSAQKNPTAFYLCARRADTQYFGPGTRLTVL.

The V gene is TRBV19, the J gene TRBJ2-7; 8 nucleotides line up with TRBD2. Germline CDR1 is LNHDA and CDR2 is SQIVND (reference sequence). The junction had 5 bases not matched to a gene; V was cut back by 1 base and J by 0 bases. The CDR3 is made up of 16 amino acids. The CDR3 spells CASSIGQRGNSYEQYF. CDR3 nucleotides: TGTGCCAGTAGTATAGGACAGCGGGGGAACTCCTACGAGCAGTACTTC.

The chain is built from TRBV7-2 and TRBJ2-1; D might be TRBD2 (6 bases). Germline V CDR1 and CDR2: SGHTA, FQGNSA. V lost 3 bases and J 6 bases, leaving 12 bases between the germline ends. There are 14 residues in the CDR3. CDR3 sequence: CASSLGDFFNEQFF. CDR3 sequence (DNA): TGTGCCAGCAGCTTGGGGGACTTCTTCAATGAGCAGTTCTTC.

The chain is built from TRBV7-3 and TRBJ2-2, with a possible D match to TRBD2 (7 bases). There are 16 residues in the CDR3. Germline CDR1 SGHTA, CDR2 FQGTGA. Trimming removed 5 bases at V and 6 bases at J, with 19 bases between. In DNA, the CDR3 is TGTGCCAGCAGCACAAATGGGGGGGCCTCCTCCGGGGAGCTGTTTTTT. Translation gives CASSTNGGASSGELFF.

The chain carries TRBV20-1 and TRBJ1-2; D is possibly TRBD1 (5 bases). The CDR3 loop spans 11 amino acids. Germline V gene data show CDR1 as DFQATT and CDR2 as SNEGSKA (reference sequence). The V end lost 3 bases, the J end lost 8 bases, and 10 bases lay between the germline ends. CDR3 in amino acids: CSASGWGGYTF. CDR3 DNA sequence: TGCAGTGCTAGCGGATGGGGCGGCTACACCTTC.

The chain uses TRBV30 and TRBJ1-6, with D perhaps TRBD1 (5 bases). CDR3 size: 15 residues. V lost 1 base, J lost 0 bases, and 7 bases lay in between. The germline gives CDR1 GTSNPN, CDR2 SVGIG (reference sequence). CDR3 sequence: CAWSGGSSYNSPLHF. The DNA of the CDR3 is TGTGCCTGGAGTGGGGGCAGCTCCTATAATTCACCCCTCCACTTT.

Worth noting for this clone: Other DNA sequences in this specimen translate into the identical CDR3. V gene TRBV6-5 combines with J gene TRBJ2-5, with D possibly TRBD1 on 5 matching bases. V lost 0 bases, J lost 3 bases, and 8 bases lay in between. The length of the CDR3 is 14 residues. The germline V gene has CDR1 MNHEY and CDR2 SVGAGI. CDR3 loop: CASSYSHRKETQYF. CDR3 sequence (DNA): TGTGCCAGCAGTTACTCACACAGGAAAGAGACCCAGTACTTC.

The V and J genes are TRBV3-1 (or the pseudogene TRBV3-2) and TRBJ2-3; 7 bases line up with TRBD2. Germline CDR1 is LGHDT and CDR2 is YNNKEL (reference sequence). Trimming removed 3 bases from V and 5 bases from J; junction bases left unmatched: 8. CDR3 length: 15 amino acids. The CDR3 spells CASSHGTTSVDTQYF. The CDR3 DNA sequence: TGTGCCAGCAGCCACGGAACTACTAGCGTAGATACGCAGTATTTT.

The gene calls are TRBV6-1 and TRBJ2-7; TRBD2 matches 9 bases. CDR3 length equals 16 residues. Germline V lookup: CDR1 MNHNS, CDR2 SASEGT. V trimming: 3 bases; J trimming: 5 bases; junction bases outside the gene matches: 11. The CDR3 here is CASSERIAGVKNEQYF. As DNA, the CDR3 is TGTGCCAGCAGTGAGAGAATAGCGGGGGTCAAGAACGAGCAGTACTTC.

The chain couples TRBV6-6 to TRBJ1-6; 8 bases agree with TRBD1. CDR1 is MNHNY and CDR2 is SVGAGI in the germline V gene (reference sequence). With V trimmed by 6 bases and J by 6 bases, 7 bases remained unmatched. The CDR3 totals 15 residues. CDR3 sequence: CASREPGQANSPLHF. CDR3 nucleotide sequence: TGTGCCAGCAGGGAACCGGGACAGGCTAATTCACCCCTCCACTTT.

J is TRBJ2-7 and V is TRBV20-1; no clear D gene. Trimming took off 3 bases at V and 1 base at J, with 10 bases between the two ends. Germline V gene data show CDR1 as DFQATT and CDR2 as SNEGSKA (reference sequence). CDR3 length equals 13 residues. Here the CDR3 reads CSASQVPSYEQYF. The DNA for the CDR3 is TGCAGTGCTAGTCAGGTTCCGTCCTACGAGCAGTACTTC.

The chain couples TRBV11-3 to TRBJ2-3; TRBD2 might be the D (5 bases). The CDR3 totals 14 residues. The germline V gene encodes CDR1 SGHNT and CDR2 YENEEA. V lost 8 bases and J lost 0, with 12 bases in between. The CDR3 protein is CASGTGRSTDTQYF. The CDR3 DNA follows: TGTGCCAGCGGTACGGGAAGGAGCACAGATACGCAGTATTTT.

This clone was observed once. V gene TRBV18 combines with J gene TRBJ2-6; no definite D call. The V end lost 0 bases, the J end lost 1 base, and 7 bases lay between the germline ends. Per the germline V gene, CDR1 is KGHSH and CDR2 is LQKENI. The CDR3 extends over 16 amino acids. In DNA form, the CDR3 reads TGTGCCAGCTCACCACCTGGCGGATCTGGGGCCAACGTCCTGACTTTC. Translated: CASSPPGGSGANVLTF.

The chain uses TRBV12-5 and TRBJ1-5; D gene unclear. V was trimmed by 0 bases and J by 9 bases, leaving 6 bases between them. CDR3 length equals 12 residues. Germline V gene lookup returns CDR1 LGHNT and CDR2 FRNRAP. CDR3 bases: TGTGCTAGTGGTTTGGTACAACCGCCCCAGCATTTT. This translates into CASGLVQPPQHF.

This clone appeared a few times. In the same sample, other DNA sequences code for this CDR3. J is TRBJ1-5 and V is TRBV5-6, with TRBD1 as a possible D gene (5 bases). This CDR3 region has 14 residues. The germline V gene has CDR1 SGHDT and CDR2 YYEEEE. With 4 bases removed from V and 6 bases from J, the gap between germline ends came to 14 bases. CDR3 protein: CASSPGQGGQPQHF. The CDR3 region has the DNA TGTGCCAGCAGCCCCGGGCAGGGAGGTCAGCCCCAGCATTTT.

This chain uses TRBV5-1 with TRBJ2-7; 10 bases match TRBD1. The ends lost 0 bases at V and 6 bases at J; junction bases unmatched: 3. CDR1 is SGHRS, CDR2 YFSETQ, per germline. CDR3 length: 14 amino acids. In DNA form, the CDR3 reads TGCGCCAGCAGCTTGGGACAGGGGGCGAGCGAGCAGTACTTC. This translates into CASSLGQGASEQYF. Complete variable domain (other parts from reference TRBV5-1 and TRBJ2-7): KAGVTQTPRYLIKTRGQQVTLSCSPISGHRSVSWYQQTPGQGLQFLFEYFSETQRNKGNFPGRFSGRQFSNSRSEMNVSTLELGDSALYLCASSLGQGASEQYFGPGTRLTVT.

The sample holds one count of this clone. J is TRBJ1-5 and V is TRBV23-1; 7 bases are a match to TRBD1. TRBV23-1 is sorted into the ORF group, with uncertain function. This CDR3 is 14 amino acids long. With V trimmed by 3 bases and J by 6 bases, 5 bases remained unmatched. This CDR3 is CASSHTGDAQPQHF. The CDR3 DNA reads TGCGCCAGCAGTCACACAGGGGATGCTCAGCCCCAGCATTTT.

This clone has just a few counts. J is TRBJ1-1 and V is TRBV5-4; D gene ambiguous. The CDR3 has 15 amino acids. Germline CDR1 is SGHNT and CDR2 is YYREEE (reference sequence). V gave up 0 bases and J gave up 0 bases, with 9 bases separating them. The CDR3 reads CASSLERGLNTEAFF. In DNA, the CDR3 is TGTGCCAGCAGCTTGGAGAGAGGATTGAACACTGAAGCTTTCTTT.

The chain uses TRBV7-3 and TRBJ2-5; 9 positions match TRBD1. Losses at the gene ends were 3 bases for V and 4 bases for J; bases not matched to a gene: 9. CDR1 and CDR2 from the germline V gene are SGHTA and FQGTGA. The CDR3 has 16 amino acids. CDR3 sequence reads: CASSFFRKTGGETQYF. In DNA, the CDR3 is TGTGCCAGCAGCTTTTTTCGGAAGACAGGGGGAGAGACCCAGTACTTC.